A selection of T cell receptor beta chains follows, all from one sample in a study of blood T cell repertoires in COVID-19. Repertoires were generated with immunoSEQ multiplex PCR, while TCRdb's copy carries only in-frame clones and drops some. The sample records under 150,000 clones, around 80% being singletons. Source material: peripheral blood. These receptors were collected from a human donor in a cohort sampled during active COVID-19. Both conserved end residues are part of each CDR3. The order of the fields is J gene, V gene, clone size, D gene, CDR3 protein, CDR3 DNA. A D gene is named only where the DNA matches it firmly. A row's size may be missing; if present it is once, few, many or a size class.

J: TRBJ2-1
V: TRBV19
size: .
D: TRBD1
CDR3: CASSIGTGPAYEQFF
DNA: TGTGCCAGTAGTATAGGGACAGGGCCGGCATATGAGCAGTTCTTC

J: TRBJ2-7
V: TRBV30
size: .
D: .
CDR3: CAWTLTGIEQYF
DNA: TGTGCCTGGACCCTGACAGGCATAGAGCAGTACTTC

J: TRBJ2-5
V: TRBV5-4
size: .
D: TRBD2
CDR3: CASSSPGTSGTQYF
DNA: TGTGCCAGCAGCTCCCCTGGGACTAGTGGGACCCAGTACTTC

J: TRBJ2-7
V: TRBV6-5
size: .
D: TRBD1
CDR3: CASSEGAVYEQYF
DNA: TGTGCCAGCAGCGAGGGGGCCGTGTACGAGCAGTACTTC

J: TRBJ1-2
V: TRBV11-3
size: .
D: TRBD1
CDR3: CASSLGTGGDYGYTF
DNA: TGTGCCAGCAGCTTAGGGACAGGAGGGGACTATGGCTACACCTTC

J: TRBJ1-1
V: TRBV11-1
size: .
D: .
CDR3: CASSSGYTEAFF
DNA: TGTGCCAGCAGCTCAGGGTACACTGAAGCTTTCTTT

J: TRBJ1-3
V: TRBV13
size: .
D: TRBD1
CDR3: CASSLGPDRKDGNTIYF
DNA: TGTGCCAGCAGCTTAGGCCCGGACAGGAAGGATGGAAACACCATATATTTT

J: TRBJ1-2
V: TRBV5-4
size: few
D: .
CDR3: CASSTRQYGYTF
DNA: TGTGCCAGCAGCACCAGACAGTATGGCTACACCTTC

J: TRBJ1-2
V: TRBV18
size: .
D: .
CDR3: CASSPSVWPGGYTF
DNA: TGTGCCAGCTCACCTAGTGTATGGCCGGGGGGCTACACCTTC

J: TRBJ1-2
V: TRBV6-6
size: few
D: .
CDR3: CASTYGGAYGYTF
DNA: TGTGCCAGCACCTACGGGGGAGCCTATGGCTACACCTTC

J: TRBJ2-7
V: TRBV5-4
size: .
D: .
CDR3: CASSSPGYEQYF
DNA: TGTGCCAGCAGCTCCCCGGGGTACGAGCAGTACTTC

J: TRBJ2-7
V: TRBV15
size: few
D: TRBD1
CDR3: CATGLGTAKMFPLYEQYF
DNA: TGTGCCACCGGACTCGGGACAGCTAAGATGTTCCCTCTCTACGAGCAGTACTTC

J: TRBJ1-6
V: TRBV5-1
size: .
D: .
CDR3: CASSLGRSSYNSPLHF
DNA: TGCGCCAGCAGCTTGGGACGGAGCTCCTATAATTCACCCCTCCACTTT

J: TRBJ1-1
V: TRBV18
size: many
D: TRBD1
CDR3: CASSPGQDTEAFF
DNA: TGTGCCAGCTCACCAGGACAGGACACTGAAGCTTTCTTT

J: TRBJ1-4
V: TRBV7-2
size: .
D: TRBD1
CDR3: CASSLARDRAGEKLFF
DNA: TGTGCCAGCAGCTTGGCCAGGGACAGGGCGGGTGAAAAACTGTTTTTT

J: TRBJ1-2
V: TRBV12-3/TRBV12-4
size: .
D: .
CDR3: CASRTQGRGYTF
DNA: TGTGCCAGCAGGACACAGGGACGGGGCTACACCTTC

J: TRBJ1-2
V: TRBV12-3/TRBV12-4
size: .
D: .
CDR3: CASRPTGLDGYTF
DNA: TGTGCCAGCAGGCCAACAGGGTTGGATGGCTACACCTTC

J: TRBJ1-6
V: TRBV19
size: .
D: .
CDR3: CASSIGPPRDSPLHF
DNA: TGTGCCAGTAGTATAGGACCGCCCCGGGATTCACCCCTCCACTTT

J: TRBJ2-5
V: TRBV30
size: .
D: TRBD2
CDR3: CAWSPIAGPQETQYF
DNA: TGTGCCTGGAGTCCTATAGCGGGGCCCCAAGAGACCCAGTACTTC

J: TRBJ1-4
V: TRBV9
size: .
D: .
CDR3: CASSVAGATNEKLFF
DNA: TGTGCCAGCAGCGTAGCGGGAGCAACTAATGAAAAACTGTTTTTT

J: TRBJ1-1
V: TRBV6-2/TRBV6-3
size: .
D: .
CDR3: CASSTSGHPSGAFF
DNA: .

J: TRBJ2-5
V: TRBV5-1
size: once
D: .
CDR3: CASSFGGQETQYF
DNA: TGCGCCAGCAGCTTTGGCGGCCAAGAGACCCAGTACTTC

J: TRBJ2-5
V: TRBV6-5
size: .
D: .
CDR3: CASSLPGVETQYF
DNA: TGTGCCAGCAGCCTACCCGGGGTCGAGACCCAGTACTTC

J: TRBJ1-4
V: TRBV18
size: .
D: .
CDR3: CASSPGGVDEKLFF
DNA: TGTGCCAGCTCACCCGGCGGGGTAGACGAAAAACTGTTTTTT

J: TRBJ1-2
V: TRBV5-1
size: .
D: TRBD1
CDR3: CASSPGQGGPYGYTF
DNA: TGCGCCAGCAGCCCGGGACAGGGGGGCCCCTATGGCTACACCTTC

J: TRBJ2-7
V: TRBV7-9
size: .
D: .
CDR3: CASSPNRDSYEQYF
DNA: TGTGCCAGCAGCCCTAACAGGGACTCCTACGAGCAGTACTTC

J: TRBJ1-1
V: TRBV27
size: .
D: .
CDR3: CASSLRWGGNTEAFF
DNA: TGTGCCAGCAGTTTAAGGTGGGGAGGGAACACTGAAGCTTTCTTT

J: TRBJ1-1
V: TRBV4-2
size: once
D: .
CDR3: CASSQGEGRNTEAFF
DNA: TGTGCCAGCAGCCAGGGGGAGGGCCGGAACACTGAAGCTTTCTTT

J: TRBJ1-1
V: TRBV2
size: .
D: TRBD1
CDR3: CASRVGQGVPEAFF
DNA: TGTGCCAGCAGGGTCGGACAGGGAGTCCCTGAAGCTTTCTTT

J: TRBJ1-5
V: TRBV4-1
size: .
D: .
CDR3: CASSQDFWSQPNSNQPQHF
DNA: TGCGCCAGCAGCCAAGATTTCTGGAGTCAGCCTAATAGCAATCAGCCCCAGCATTTT

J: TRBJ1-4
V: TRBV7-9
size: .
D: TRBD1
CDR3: CASSLTGVNEKLFF
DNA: TGTGCCAGCAGTTTGACAGGGGTAAATGAAAAACTGTTTTTT

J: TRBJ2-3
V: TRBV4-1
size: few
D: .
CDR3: CASSQVSGRKTDTQYF
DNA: TGCGCCAGCAGCCAAGTCTCAGGCCGGAAGACAGATACGCAGTATTTT

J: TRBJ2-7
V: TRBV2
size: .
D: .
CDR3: CASKRTIYEQYF
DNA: TGTGCCAGCAAACGGACAATCTACGAGCAGTACTTC

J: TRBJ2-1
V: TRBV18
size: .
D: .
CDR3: CASSPSPQGLGHEQFF
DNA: TGTGCCAGCTCACCGTCTCCTCAGGGGCTCGGGCATGAGCAGTTCTTC

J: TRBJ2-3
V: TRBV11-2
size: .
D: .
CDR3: CASSLGYSDTQYF
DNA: TGTGCCAGCAGCTTAGGCTATTCCGATACGCAGTATTTT

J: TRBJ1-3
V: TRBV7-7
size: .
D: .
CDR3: CASSLLQGNTIYF
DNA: TGTGCCAGCAGCTTATTACAGGGAAACACCATATATTTT

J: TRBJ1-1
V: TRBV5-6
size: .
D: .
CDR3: CASNPKGVYMNTEAFF
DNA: TGTGCCAGCAACCCAAAGGGGGTTTACATGAACACTGAAGCTTTCTTT

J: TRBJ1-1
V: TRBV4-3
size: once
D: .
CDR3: CASSQEFRGAFTEAFF
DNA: TGCGCCAGCAGCCAAGAATTCAGGGGTGCGTTCACTGAAGCTTTCTTT

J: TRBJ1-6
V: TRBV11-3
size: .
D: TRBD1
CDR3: CASSPQGGAYNSPLHF
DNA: TGTGCCAGCAGCCCACAGGGGGGCGCCTATAATTCACCCCTCCACTTT

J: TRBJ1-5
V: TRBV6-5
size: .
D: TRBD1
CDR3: CASSTDRVNQPQHF
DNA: TGTGCCAGCAGTACCGACAGGGTTAATCAGCCCCAGCATTTT

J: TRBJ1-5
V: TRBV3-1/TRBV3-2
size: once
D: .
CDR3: CASSLSGLSRAQHF
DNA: TGTGCCAGCAGCCTATCGGGACTTTCCAGGGCCCAGCATTTT

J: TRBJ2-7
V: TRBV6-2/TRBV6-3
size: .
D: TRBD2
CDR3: CASSPGLAGPYEQYF
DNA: TGTGCCAGCAGTCCCGGACTAGCGGGTCCCTACGAGCAGTACTTC

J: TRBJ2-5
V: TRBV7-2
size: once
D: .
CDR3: CASSVTGGAGTQYF
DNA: TGTGCCAGCAGCGTTACAGGGGGGGCAGGGACCCAGTACTTC

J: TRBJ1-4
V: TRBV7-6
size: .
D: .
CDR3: CASSAGRGEKLFF
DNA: TGTGCTTCTAGCGCAGGGAGAGGTGAAAAACTGTTTTTT

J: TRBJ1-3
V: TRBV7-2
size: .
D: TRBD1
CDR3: CASSGGQGVDTIYF
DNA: TGTGCCAGCAGCGGCGGACAGGGGGTGGACACCATATATTTT

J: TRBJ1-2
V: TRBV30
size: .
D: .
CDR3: CAWSSKGANYGYTF
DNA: TGTGCCTGGAGTAGTAAGGGAGCTAACTATGGCTACACCTTC

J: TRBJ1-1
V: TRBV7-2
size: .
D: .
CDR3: CASSFERGTEAFF
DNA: TGTGCCAGCAGCTTTGAACGGGGCACTGAAGCTTTCTTT

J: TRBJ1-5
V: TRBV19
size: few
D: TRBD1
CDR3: CASSIVGTVNQPQHF
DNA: TGTGCCAGTAGTATAGTAGGGACAGTCAATCAGCCCCAGCATTTT

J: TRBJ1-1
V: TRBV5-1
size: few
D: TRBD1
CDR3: CASSSGQGGDEAFF
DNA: TGCGCCAGCAGCTCGGGACAGGGAGGTGATGAAGCTTTCTTT

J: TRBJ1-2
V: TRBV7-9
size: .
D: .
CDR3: CASSLTQDGYGYTF
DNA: TGTGCCAGCAGCTTAACACAGGATGGCTATGGCTACACCTTC

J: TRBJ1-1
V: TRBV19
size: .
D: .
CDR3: CASRTRTDTLNTEAFF
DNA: TGTGCCAGTCGCACCCGTACAGACACCTTGAACACTGAAGCTTTCTTT

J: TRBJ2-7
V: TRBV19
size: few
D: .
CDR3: CASSIDGTLEQYF
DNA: TGTGCCAGTAGTATAGACGGGACACTCGAGCAGTACTTC

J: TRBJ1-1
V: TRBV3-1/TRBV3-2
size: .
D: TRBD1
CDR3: CASSLGQVVTEAFF
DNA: TGTGCCAGCAGCCTCGGACAGGTGGTCACTGAAGCTTTCTTT

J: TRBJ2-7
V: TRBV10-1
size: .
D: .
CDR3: CALGQGSYEQYF
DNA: TGCGCCCTTGGGCAGGGATCCTACGAGCAGTACTTC

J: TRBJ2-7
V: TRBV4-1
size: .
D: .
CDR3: CASSQTPGSYEQYF
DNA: TGCGCCAGCAGCCAAACTCCGGGCTCCTACGAGCAGTACTTC